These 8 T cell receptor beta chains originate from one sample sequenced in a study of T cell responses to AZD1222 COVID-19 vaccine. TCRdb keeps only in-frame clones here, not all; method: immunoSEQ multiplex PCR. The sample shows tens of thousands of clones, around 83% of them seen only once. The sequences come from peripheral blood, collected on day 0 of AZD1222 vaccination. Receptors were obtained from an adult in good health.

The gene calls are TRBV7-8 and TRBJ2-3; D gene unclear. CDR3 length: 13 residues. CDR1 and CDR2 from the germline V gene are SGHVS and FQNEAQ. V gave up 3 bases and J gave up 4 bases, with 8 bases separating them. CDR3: CASSFSEPDTQYF. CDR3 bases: TGTGCCAGCAGCTTTTCGGAACCAGATACGCAGTATTTT.

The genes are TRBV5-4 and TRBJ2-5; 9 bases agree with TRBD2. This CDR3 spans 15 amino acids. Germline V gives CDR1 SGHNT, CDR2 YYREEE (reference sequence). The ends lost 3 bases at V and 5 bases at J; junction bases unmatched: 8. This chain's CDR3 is CASSSSGLAMETQYF. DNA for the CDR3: TGTGCCAGCAGCTCGTCTGGACTAGCGATGGAGACCCAGTACTTC. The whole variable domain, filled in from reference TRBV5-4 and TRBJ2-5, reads ETGVTQSPTHLIKTRGQQVTLRCSSQSGHNTVSWYQQALGQGPQFIFQYYREEENGRGNFPPRFSGLQFPNYSSELNVNALELDDSALYLCASSSSGLAMETQYFGPGTRLLVL.

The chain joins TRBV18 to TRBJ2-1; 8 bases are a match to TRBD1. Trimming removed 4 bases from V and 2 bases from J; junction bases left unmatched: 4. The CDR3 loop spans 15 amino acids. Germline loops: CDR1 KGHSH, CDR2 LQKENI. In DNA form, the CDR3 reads TGTGCCAGCTCACAGGACAGGGACCCCTACAATGAGCAGTTCTTC. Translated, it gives CASSQDRDPYNEQFF.

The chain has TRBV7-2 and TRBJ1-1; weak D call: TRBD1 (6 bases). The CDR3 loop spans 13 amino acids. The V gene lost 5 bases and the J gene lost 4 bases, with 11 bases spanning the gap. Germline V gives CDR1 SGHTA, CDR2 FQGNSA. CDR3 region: CASSPQGSTEAFF. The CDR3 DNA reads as TGTGCCAGCAGCCCCCAGGGGAGCACTGAAGCTTTCTTT.

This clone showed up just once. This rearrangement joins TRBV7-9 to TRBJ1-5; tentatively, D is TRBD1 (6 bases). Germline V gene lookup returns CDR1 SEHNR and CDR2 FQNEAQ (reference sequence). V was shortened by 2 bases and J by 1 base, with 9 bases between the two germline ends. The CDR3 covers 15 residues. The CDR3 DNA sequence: TGTGCCAGCAGCTTATCAGGGGTGAGCAATCAGCCCCAGCATTTT. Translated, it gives CASSLSGVSNQPQHF.

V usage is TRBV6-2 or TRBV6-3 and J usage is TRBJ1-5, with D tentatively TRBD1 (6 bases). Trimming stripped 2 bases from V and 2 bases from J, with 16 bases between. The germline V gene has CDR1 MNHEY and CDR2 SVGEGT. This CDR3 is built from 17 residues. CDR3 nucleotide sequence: TGTGCCAGCAGTTACCCCAAGGGGGGTTTACGCAATCAGCCCCAGCATTTT. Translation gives CASSYPKGGLRNQPQHF.

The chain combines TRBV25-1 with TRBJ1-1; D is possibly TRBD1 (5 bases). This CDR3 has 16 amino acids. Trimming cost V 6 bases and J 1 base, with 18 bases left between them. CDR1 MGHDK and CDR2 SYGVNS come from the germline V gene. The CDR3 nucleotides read TGTGCCAGCAGGCCCAGTTTGGGGGGTGAGAACACTGAAGCTTTCTTT. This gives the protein CASRPSLGGENTEAFF.

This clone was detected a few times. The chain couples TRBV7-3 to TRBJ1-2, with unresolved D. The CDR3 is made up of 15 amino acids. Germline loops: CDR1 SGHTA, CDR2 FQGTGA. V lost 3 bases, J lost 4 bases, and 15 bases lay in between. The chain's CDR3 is CASSFFGGESYGYTF. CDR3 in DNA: TGTGCCAGCAGCTTCTTCGGTGGCGAGTCCTATGGCTACACCTTC.